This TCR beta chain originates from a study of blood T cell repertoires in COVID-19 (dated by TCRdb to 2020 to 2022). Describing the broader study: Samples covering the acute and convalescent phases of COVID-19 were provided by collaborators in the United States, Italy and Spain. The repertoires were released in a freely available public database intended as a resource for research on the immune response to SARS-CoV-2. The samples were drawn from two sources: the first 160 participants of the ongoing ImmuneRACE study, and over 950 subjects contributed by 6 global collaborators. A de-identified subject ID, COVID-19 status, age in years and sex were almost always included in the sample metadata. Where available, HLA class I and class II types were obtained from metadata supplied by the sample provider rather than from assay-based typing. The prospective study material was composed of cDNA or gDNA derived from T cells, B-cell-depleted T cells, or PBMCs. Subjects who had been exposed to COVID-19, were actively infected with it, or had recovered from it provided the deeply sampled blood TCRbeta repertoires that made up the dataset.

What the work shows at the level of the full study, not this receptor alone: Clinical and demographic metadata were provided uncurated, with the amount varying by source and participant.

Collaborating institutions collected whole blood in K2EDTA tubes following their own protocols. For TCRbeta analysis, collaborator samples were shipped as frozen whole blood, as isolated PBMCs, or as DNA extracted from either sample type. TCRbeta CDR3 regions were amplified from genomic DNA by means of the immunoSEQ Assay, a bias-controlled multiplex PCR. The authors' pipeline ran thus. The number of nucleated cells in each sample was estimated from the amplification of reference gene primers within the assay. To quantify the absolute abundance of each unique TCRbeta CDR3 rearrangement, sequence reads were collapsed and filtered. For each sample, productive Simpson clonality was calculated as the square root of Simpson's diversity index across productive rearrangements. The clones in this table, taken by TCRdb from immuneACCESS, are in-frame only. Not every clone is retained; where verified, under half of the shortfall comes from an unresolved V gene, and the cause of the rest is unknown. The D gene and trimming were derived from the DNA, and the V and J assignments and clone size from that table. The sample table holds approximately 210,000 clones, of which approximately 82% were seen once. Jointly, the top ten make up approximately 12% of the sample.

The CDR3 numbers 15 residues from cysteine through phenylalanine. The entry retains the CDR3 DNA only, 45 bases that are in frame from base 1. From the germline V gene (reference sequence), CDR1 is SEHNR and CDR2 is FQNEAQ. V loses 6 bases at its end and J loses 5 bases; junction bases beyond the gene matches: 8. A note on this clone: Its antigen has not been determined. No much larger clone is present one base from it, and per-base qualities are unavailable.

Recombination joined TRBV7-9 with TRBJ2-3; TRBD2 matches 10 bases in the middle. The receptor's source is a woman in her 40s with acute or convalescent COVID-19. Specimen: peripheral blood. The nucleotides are TGTGCCAGCAGTATCAGGACTAGCGGCCGAGATACGCAGTATTTT. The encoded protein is CASSIRTSGRDTQYF.